This entry features one T cell receptor (beta chain) sequence. No antigen is known for it. Assay: immunoSEQ multiplex PCR; the TCRdb copy retains only in-frame clones and omits some. Of fewer than 400,000 clones in the sample, more than 85% are singletons; the top ten hold 3.5%. The entry originates in a study of Ad26.COV2.S vaccination and SARS-CoV-2 variants. Study at large: Intramuscularly, Ad26.COV2.S was given either once or twice, 56 days apart.

Study-wide points: Those who received the vaccine showed greater spike-specific TCR breadth than those given placebo. After vaccination, reports described spike-specific CD8+ and CD4+ T cell responses as showing substantial breadth.

Treatment meaning: some 19 received Ad26.COV2.S at low or high dose, single or two shots; about 5 received placebo; per-sample allocation not given. Following the first vaccine or placebo injection, samples were taken on day 63. V was cut by 4 bases and J by 4 bases, with 11 bases left in between. In germline, CDR1 is SGHDT, CDR2 YYEEEE. This CDR3 spans 13 amino acids. The J gene is TRBJ2-5, the V gene TRBV5-6, with a weak D call TRBD2 (5 bases). This TCR came from a person between 18 and 65 years old who received the Ad26.COV2.S COVID-19 vaccine or a placebo. The sample here was peripheral blood, taken in a trial of Ad26.COV2.S vaccine versus placebo. DNA for the CDR3: TGTGCCAGCAGCCCTCCCAGCGGAGAGACCCAGTACTTC. It yields the protein CASSPPSGETQYF.